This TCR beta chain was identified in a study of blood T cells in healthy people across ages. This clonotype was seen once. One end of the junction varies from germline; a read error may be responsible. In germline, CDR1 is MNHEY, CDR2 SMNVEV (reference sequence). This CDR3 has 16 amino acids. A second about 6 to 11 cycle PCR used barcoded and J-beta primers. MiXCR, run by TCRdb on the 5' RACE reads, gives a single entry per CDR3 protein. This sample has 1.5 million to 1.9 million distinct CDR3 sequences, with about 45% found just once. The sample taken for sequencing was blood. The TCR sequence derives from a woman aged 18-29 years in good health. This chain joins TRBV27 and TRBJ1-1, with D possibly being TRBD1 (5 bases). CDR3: CASSLLRDRWGTEAFF. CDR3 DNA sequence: TGCGCCAGCAGTTTATTAAGGGACCGATGGGGCACTGAAGCTTTCTTT.